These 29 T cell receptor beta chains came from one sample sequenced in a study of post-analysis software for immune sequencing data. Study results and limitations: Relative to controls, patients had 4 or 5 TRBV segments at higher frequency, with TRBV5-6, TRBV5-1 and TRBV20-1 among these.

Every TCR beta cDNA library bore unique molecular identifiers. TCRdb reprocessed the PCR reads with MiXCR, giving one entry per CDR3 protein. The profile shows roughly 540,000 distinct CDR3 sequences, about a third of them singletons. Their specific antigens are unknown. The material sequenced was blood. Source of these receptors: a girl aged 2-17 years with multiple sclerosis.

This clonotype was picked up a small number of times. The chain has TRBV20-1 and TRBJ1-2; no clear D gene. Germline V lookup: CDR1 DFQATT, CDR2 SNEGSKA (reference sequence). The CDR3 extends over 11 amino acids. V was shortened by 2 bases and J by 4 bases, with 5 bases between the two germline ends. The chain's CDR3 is CSARSGYGYTF. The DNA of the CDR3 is TGCAGTGCTAGAAGCGGCTATGGCTACACCTTC.

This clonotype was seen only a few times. The CDR3 DNA follows: TGCGCCAGCAGCTCTTGGACAGACTATGGCTACACCTTC. Translating it yields CASSSWTDYGYTF. V gene TRBV5-1 combines with J gene TRBJ1-2, with D perhaps matching TRBD1 (6 bases). The CDR3 contains 13 residues. Trimming took off 3 bases at V and 3 bases at J, with 9 bases between the two ends. Germline V gene sequence: CDR1 SGHRS, CDR2 YFSETQ. Full variable domain (missing parts from reference TRBV5-1 and TRBJ1-2): KAGVTQTPRYLIKTRGQQVTLSCSPISGHRSVSWYQQTPGQGLQFLFEYFSETQRNKGNFPGRFSGRQFSNSRSEMNVSTLELGDSALYLCASSSWTDYGYTFGSGTRLTVV.

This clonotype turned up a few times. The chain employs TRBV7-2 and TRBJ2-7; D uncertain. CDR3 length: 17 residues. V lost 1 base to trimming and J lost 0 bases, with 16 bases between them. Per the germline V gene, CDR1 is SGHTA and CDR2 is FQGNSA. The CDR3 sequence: CASSLGTFLWTSYEQYF. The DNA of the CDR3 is TGTGCCAGCAGCTTAGGGACCTTCCTTTGGACCTCCTACGAGCAGTACTTC.

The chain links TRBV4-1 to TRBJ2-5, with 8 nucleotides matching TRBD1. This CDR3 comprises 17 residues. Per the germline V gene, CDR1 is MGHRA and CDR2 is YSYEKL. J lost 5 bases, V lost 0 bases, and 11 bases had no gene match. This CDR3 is CASSQDLSRGQLETQYF. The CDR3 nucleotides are TGCGCCAGCAGCCAAGATCTTTCCAGGGGGCAGTTGGAGACCCAGTACTTC.

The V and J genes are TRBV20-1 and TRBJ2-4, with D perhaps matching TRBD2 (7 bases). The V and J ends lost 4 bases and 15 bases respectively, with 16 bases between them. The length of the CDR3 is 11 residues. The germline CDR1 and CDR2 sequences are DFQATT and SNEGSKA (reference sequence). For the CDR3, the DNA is TGCAGTGCTACTGGCCCGGGGGGCGTGTACTTC. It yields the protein CSATGPGGVYF.

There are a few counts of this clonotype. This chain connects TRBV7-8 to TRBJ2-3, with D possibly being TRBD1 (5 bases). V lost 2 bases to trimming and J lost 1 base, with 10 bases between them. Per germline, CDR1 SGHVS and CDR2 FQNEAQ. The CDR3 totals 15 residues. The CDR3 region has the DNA TGTGCCAGCAGCTTATCAGGGTCCGGCACAGATACGCAGTATTTT. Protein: CASSLSGSGTDTQYF.

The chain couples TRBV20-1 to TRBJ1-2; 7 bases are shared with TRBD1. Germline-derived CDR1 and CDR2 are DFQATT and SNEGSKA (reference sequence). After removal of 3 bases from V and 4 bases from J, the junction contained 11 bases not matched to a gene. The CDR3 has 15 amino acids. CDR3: CSASGTAETSYGYTF. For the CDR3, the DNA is TGCAGTGCTAGCGGGACAGCCGAAACGTCCTATGGCTACACCTTC.

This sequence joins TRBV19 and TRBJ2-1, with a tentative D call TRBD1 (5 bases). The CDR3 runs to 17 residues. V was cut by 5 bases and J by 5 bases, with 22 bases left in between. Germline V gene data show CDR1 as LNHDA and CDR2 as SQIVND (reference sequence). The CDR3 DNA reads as TGTGCCAGTAGTCCCCTGTTGGGCAGGGCAAGTAACAATGAGCAGTTCTTC. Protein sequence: CASSPLLGRASNNEQFF.

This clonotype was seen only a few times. Written as DNA, the CDR3 is TGTGCCAGCGGGGGCAGTGTTCTCGAAAAACTGTTTTTT. It is translated as CASGGSVLEKLFF. The V gene is TRBV7-2, the J gene TRBJ1-4, with D perhaps TRBD1 (6 bases). There are 13 residues in the CDR3. V dropped 8 bases and J dropped 8 bases, with 15 bases sitting between them. Germline V gives CDR1 SGHTA, CDR2 FQGNSA.

This chain's CDR3 is CSARDQLASNEQFF. The CDR3 region has the DNA TGCAGTGCTAGAGATCAACTAGCGTCCAATGAGCAGTTCTTC. This chain joins TRBV20-1 and TRBJ2-1; 7 bases are a match to TRBD2. V trimming: 0 bases; J trimming: 6 bases; junction bases outside the gene matches: 5. CDR1 is DFQATT and CDR2 is SNEGSKA in the germline V gene (reference sequence). The CDR3 totals 14 residues.

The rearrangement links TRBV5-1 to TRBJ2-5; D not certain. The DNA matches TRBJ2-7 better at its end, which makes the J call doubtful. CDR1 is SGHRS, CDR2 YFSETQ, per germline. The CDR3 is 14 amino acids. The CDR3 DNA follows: TGCGCCAGCAGCTTGGGGGAACTTGTCTACGAGCAGTACTTC. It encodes CASSLGELVYEQYF.

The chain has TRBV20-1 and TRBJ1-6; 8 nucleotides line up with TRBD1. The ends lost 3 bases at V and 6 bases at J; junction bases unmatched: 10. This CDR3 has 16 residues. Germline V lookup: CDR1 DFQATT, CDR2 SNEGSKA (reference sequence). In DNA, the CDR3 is TGCAGTGCTAGGGAGGGAGGACAGGGTCCTAATTCACCCCTCCACTTT. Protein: CSAREGGQGPNSPLHF.

The DNA for the CDR3 is TGTGCCAGCAGCTCCCGGGACAGGGAAGGGACAGATACGCAGTATTTT. Its translation: CASSSRDREGTDTQYF. The chain employs TRBV7-2 and TRBJ2-3; TRBD1 aligns across 9 bases. Germline V gene lookup returns CDR1 SGHTA and CDR2 FQGNSA. The CDR3 totals 16 residues. After removal of 4 bases from V and 3 bases from J, the junction contained 8 bases not matched to a gene.

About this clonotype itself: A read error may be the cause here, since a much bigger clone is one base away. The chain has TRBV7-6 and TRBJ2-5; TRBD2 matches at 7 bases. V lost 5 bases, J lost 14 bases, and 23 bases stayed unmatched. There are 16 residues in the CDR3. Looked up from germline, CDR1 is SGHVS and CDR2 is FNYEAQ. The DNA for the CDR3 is TGTGCCAGCAGCCCCGTCGGGGACTATCCTTACTACGAGCACTACTTC. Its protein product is CASSPVGDYPYYEHYF. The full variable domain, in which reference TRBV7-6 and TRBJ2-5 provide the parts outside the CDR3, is GAGVSQSPRYKVTKRGQDVALRCDPISGHVSLYWYRQALGQGPEFLTYFNYEAQQDKSGLPNDRFSAERPEGSISTLTIQRTEQRDSAMYRCASSPVGDYPYYEHYFGPGTRLLVL.

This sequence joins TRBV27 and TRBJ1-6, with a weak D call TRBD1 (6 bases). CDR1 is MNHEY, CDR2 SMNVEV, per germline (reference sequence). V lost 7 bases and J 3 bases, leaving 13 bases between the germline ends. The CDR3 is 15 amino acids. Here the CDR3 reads CASKGQGSYNSPLHF. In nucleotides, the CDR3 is TGTGCCAGCAAGGGACAAGGCAGCTATAATTCACCCCTCCACTTT.

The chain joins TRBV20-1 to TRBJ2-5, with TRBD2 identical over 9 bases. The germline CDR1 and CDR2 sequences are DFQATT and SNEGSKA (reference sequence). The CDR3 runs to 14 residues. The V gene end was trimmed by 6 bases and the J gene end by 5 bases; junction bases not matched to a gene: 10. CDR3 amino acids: CSAFSGLAGETQYF. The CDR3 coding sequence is TGCAGTGCCTTTTCGGGACTAGCCGGGGAGACCCAGTACTTC.

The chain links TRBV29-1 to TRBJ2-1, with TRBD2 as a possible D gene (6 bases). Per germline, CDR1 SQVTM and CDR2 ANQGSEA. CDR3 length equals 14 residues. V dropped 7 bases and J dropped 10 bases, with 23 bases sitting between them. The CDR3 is CSAYGGTKEREQFF. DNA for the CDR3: TGCAGCGCCTATGGGGGGACGAAAGAAAGAGAGCAGTTCTTC.

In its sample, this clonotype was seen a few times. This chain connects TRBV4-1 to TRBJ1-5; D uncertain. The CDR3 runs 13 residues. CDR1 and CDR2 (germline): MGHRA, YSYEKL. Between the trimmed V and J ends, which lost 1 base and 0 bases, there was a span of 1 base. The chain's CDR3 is CASSQVSNQPQHF. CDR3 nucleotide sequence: TGCGCCAGCAGCCAAGTTAGCAATCAGCCCCAGCATTTT.

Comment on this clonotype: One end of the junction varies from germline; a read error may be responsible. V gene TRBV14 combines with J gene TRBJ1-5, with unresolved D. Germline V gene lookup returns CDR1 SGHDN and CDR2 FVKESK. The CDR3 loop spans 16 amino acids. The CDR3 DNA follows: TGTGCCAGCAGCAAAGATGGTGGGTCTAAGTATCAGCCCCAGCATTTT. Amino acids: CASSKDGGSKYQPQHF.

In DNA form, the CDR3 reads TGCAGCGTGGAGGGACGGGTTGGGAATGGCTACACCTTC. Translated: CSVEGRVGNGYTF. This chain connects TRBV29-1 to TRBJ1-2; possibly TRBD1 for D (5 bases). CDR3 size: 13 residues. The V end was cut by 6 bases, the J end by 6 bases, with 17 bases between. Germline V gene data show CDR1 as SQVTM and CDR2 as ANQGSEA.

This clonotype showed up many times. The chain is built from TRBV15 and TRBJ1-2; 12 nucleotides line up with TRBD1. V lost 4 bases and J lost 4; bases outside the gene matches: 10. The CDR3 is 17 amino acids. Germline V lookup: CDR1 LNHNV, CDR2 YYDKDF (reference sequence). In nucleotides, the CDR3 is TGTGCCACCAGCACCCCCGGGACAGGGGGCGTTGTCTATGGCTACACCTTC. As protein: CATSTPGTGGVVYGYTF.

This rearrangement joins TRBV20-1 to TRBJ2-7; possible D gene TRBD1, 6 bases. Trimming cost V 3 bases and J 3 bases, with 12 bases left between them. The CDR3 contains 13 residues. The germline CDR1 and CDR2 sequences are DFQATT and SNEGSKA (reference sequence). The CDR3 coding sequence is TGCAGTGCTAGCGGGACACCCCTCTACGAGCAGTACTTC. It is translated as CSASGTPLYEQYF.

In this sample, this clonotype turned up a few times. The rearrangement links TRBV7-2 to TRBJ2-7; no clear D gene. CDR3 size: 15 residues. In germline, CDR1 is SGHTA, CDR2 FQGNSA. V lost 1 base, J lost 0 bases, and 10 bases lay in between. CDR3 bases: TGTGCCAGCAGCTTAGGGGTCGGGTACTCCTACGAGCAGTACTTC. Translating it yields CASSLGVGYSYEQYF. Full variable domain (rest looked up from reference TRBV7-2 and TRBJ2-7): GAGVSQSPSNKVTEKGKDVELRCDPISGHTALYWYRQSLGQGLEFLIYFQGNSAPDKSGLPSDRFSAERTGGSVSTLTIQRTQQEDSAVYLCASSLGVGYSYEQYFGPGTRLTVT.

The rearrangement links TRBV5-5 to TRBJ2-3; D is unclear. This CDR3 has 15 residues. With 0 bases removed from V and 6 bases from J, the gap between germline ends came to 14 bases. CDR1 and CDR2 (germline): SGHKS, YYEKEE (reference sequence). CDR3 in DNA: TGTGCCAGCAGCTTGGCCCCCACGCCCGTCGATACGCAGTATTTT. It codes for CASSLAPTPVDTQYF. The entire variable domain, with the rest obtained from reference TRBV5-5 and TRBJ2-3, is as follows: DAGVTQSPTHLIKTRGQQVTLRCSPISGHKSVSWYQQVLGQGPQFIFQYYEKEERGRGNFPDRFSARQFPNYSSELNVNALLLGDSALYLCASSLAPTPVDTQYFGPGTRLTVL.

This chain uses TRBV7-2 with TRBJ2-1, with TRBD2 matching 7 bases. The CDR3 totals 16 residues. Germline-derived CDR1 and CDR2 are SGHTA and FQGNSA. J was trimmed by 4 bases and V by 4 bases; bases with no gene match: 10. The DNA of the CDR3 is TGTGCCAGCAGCTCCCCAGCGTGGGGGGGGTACAATGAGCAGTTCTTC. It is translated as CASSSPAWGGYNEQFF.

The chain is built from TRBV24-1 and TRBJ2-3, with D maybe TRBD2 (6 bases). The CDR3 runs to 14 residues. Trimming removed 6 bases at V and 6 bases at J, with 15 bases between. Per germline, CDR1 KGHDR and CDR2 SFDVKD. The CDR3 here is CATSSSGGGDTQYF. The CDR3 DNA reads TGTGCCACCAGTAGTAGCGGCGGTGGGGATACGCAGTATTTT.

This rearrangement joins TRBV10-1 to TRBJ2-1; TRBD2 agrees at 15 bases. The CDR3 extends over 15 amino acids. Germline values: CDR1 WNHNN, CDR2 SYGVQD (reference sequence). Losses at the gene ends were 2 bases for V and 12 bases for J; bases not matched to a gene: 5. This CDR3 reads CASSERGLAGGLQFF. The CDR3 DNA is TGCGCCAGCAGTGAGCGCGGACTAGCGGGGGGGTTGCAGTTCTTC.

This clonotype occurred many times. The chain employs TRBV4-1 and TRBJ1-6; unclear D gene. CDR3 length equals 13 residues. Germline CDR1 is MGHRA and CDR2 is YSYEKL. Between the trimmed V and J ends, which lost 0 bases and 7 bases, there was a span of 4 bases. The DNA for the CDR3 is TGCGCCAGCAGCCAAGACGGGAATTCACCCCTCCACTTT. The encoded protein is CASSQDGNSPLHF.

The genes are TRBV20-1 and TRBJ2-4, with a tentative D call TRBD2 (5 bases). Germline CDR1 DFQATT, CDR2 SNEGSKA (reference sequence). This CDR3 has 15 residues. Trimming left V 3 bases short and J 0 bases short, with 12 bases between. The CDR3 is CSASAEDLAKNIQYF. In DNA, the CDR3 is TGCAGTGCTAGCGCTGAGGACTTAGCCAAAAACATTCAGTACTTC.